This passage covers 10 T cell receptor beta chains from one sample sequenced in a study of T cell therapy after organ transplantation. Libraries were prepared by immunoSEQ multiplex PCR; TCRdb keeps only in-frame clonotypes and omits some of them. The data hold 17,000 or so clones, with 65% to 90% observed a single time. Antigens of these TCRs are unknown. Documented time point: 20-29 weeks after completion of therapy. The sequencing here drew on CD8+ T cells from blood, taken after autologous CMV-specific T cell therapy. Every receptor here comes from a human patient who had received a solid organ transplant and had CMV disease. Some of the T cells might come from the graft donor.

The V and J genes are TRBV5-6 and TRBJ2-1; perhaps TRBD2 as D (5 bases). V lost 2 bases and J lost 5, with 8 bases in between. The CDR3 spans 13 residues. Per the germline V gene, CDR1 is SGHDT and CDR2 is YYEEEE. The CDR3 is CASSFGLNNEQFF. In DNA form, the CDR3 reads TGTGCCAGCAGCTTTGGACTTAACAATGAGCAGTTCTTC.

This chain joins TRBV6-1 and TRBJ1-3, with D uncertain. CDR3 size: 15 residues. Germline values: CDR1 MNHNS, CDR2 SASEGT. Trimming took off 7 bases at V and 0 bases at J, with 13 bases between the two ends. The CDR3 reads CASTEGWHSGNTIYF. As DNA, the CDR3 is TGTGCCAGCACCGAAGGTTGGCACTCTGGAAACACCATATATTTT.

The count of this clone is one. J is TRBJ2-7 and V is TRBV13, with D tentatively TRBD1 (6 bases). From germline, CDR1 is PRHDT and CDR2 FYEKMQ (reference sequence). V was cut by 5 bases and J by 0 bases, with 14 bases left in between. The CDR3 consists of 15 residues. CDR3: CASSLGTGNSYEQYF. In DNA form, the CDR3 reads TGTGCCAGCAGCCTCGGTACAGGGAACTCCTACGAGCAGTACTTC.

The chain has TRBV29-1 and TRBJ2-2; unclear D gene. Trimming left V 3 bases short and J 9 bases short, with 20 bases between. The germline CDR1 and CDR2 sequences are SQVTM and ANQGSEA. This CDR3 is built from 15 residues. DNA of the CDR3: TGCAGCGTTGAGGTATCAAAGGGCCTATTTTGGGAGCTGTTTTTT. It specifies CSVEVSKGLFWELFF.

This clone was detected once. The chain employs TRBV7-9 and TRBJ1-1; D remains unclear. The V gene lost 8 bases and the J gene lost 1 base, with 8 bases spanning the gap. CDR1 SEHNR and CDR2 FQNEAQ come from the germline V gene (reference sequence). The CDR3 totals 12 residues. The CDR3 reads CASGNQNTEAFF. Here the CDR3 DNA reads TGTGCCAGCGGTAACCAGAACACTGAAGCTTTCTTT.

The chain links TRBV30 to TRBJ2-7; D call uncertain. The CDR3 is made up of 12 amino acids. Germline V gene sequence: CDR1 GTSNPN, CDR2 SVGIG (reference sequence). The V gene lost 0 bases and the J gene lost 1 base, with 4 bases spanning the gap. As DNA, the CDR3 is TGTGCCTGGAGTGTGGGGTCCTACGAGCAGTACTTC. It yields the protein CAWSVGSYEQYF.

V gene TRBV5-5 combines with J gene TRBJ2-4; D perhaps matches TRBD1 (5 bases). Germline CDR1 SGHKS, CDR2 YYEKEE (reference sequence). Trimming cost V 2 bases and J 1 base, with 10 bases left between them. The length of the CDR3 is 15 residues. The CDR3 region is CASSFGSGAKNIQYF. CDR3 nucleotides: TGTGCCAGCAGCTTTGGATCAGGGGCCAAAAACATTCAGTACTTC.

V gene TRBV11-2 combines with J gene TRBJ1-4; D gene uncertain. The CDR3 length is 12 residues. Per germline, CDR1 SGHAT and CDR2 FQNNGV. The ends were cut back, 7 bases at V and 8 bases at J, with 11 bases in the middle. The DNA of the CDR3 is TGTGCCAGCACCTCGGCTTCGGAAAAACTGTTTTTT. As protein: CASTSASEKLFF.

The chain couples TRBV4-3 to TRBJ2-5; TRBD2 aligns across 9 bases. Trimming took 0 bases from V and 5 from J; bases not matched to a gene: 7. This CDR3 has 16 residues. CDR1 and CDR2 (germline): LGHNA, YSLEER. The CDR3 region has the DNA TGCGCCAGCAGCCAAGAGGCGGGGGGGCCGTCGGAGACCCAGTACTTC. This codes for CASSQEAGGPSETQYF.

The gene calls are TRBV13 and TRBJ2-2; D not certain. V lost 5 bases to trimming and J lost 7 bases, with 14 bases between them. Germline V gene sequence: CDR1 PRHDT, CDR2 FYEKMQ (reference sequence). The CDR3 loop spans 14 amino acids. The CDR3 coding sequence is TGTGCCAGCAGCCCCGAGTCCGCGAGCGGGGAGCTGTTTTTT. This translates into CASSPESASGELFF.